Each of the 28 T cell receptor beta chains below was sequenced from the same sample in a study of immune reconstitution after stem cell transplant in scleroderma. TCRdb used MiXCR to reprocess the RT-PCR reads, holding one entry per CDR3 protein. The sample carries under 4,500 distinct CDR3 sequences, about 6.3% recorded once. This material was acquired before or after autologous hematopoietic stem cell transplantation (not recorded which). These receptors came from a female donor with systemic sclerosis.

In its sample, this clonotype ranks as medium-sized (0.01 to 0.1%). The rearrangement uses TRBV18 and TRBJ1-2, with D unresolved. Germline V gene lookup returns CDR1 KGHSH and CDR2 LQKENI. The ends were cut back, 0 bases at V and 6 bases at J, with 14 bases in the middle. The CDR3 spans 15 residues. The CDR3 bases are TGTGCCAGCTCACCACCGACAATGGTTTCGGATGGCTACACCTTC. Translated: CASSPPTMVSDGYTF. Combining the CDR3 with reference TRBV18 and TRBJ1-2 gives the whole variable domain NAGVMQNPRHLVRRRGQEARLRCSPMKGHSHVYWYRQLPEEGLKFMVYLQKENIIDESGMPKERFSAEFPKEGPSILRIQQVVRGDSAAYFCASSPPTMVSDGYTFGSGTRLTVV.

By proportion, this clonotype is medium-sized. The chain employs TRBV5-1 and TRBJ2-2; D gene unclear. With 4 bases removed from V and 6 bases from J, the gap between germline ends came to 4 bases. This CDR3 has 11 amino acids. The germline CDR1 and CDR2 sequences are SGHRS and YFSETQ. CDR3 sequence (DNA): TGCGCCAGCAGCCCCCCCGGGGAGCTGTTTTTT. Translated: CASSPPGELFF.

This chain links TRBV2 with TRBJ2-2, with TRBD1 matching over 8 bases. The CDR3 contains 15 residues. Germline-derived CDR1 and CDR2 are SNHLY and FYNNEI. V shed 6 bases, J shed 6 bases, and the junction held 9 bases outside the gene matches. The CDR3 loop reads CASSPGTGWPGELFF. The DNA for the CDR3 is TGTGCCAGCAGCCCCGGGACAGGCTGGCCCGGGGAGCTGTTTTTT.

This clonotype was seen more than once but under ten times. At one of its ends the junction is not consistent with the germline gene, which may arise from a read error. The rearrangement uses TRBV7-8 and TRBJ2-7; D possibly corresponds to TRBD1 (6 bases). The germline gives CDR1 SGHVS, CDR2 FQNEAQ. The CDR3 has 11 amino acids. The chain's CDR3 is CASSTRQVSDF. Here the CDR3 DNA reads TGTGCCAGCAGCACCCGACAGGTTTCCGACTTC.

This chain links TRBV5-1 with TRBJ2-1, with D maybe TRBD2 (6 bases). Germline lookup yields CDR1 SGHRS and CDR2 YFSETQ. Trimming pared 0 bases from V and 0 bases from J, leaving 13 bases between. The CDR3 sequence is 17 residues long. CDR3 bases: TGCGCCAGCAGCTTGGCCGTGGGGGGACCCTCCTACAATGAGCAGTTCTTC. It translates to CASSLAVGGPSYNEQFF.

This clonotype is labeled medium-sized. J is TRBJ1-4 and V is TRBV20-1; no definite D call. V dropped 6 bases and J dropped 3 bases, with 8 bases sitting between them. The CDR3 has 12 amino acids. Germline V gene lookup returns CDR1 DFQATT and CDR2 SNEGSKA (reference sequence). The CDR3 region is CSALVANEKLFF. In nucleotides, the CDR3 is TGCAGTGCCCTAGTAGCTAATGAAAAACTGTTTTTT.

Relative to its sample, this clonotype is large (0.1 to 1%). The V and J genes are TRBV6-1 and TRBJ1-1; TRBD1 matches 10 bases. Germline values: CDR1 MNHNS, CDR2 SASEGT. Unmatched junction bases numbered 8, after V lost 6 bases and J lost 4 bases. This CDR3 spans 15 amino acids. The CDR3 bases are TGTGCCAGCAGCGGGACAGGGGCTATGAGCACTGAAGCTTTCTTT. Its translation is CASSGTGAMSTEAFF.

This clonotype is labeled as medium-sized. V usage is TRBV5-1 and J usage is TRBJ2-2; D call uncertain. Trimming cost V 3 bases and J 5 bases, with 8 bases left between them. The germline CDR1 and CDR2 sequences are SGHRS and YFSETQ. This CDR3 has 13 residues. This chain's CDR3 is CASSSAPTGELFF. The CDR3 coding sequence is TGCGCCAGCAGCTCGGCTCCAACCGGGGAGCTGTTTTTT.

This clonotype is labeled medium-sized. V and J are TRBV12-3 or TRBV12-4 and TRBJ1-2; 12 bases are shared with TRBD1. With V trimmed by 3 bases and J by 2 bases, 7 bases remained unmatched. The CDR3 spans 17 residues. CDR3 nucleotide sequence: TGTGCCAGCAGTTTCTGGGACAGGGGGCGAAGAAACTATGGCTACACCTTC. It is translated as CASSFWDRGRRNYGYTF.

This clonotype counts as medium-sized. This sequence joins TRBV12-3 or TRBV12-4 and TRBJ2-5; no clear D gene. The CDR3 extends over 13 amino acids. Trimming removed 5 bases at V and 5 bases at J, with 12 bases between. Here the CDR3 reads CASSPTAGETQYF. The CDR3 DNA follows: TGTGCCAGCAGTCCGACGGCTGGGGAGACCCAGTACTTC.

The genes are TRBV10-3 and TRBJ2-5; TRBD2 matches 9 bases. Trimming removed 3 bases from V and 2 bases from J; junction bases left unmatched: 4. The CDR3 covers 15 residues. Germline CDR1 reads ENHRY; CDR2 reads SYGVKD. The CDR3, as DNA: TGTGCCATCAGTGAAAGCGGGGGGCCTCAAGAGACCCAGTACTTC. Amino acids: CAISESGGPQETQYF.

This clonotype is termed medium-sized. The CDR3 sequence: CASNRTSEETQYF. CDR3 DNA: TGTGCCAGCAACCGGACTAGCGAAGAGACCCAGTACTTC. This chain joins TRBV25-1 and TRBJ2-5, with 9 bases fitting TRBD2. Germline V gene sequence: CDR1 MGHDK, CDR2 SYGVNS. The CDR3 totals 13 residues. The V segment lost 7 bases and the J segment 3 bases; nucleotides outside the gene matches: 3.

By proportion, this clonotype is medium-sized. The V and J genes are TRBV6-6 and TRBJ2-7, with 8 bases lining up with TRBD2. V was pared by 7 bases and J by 2 bases, with 10 bases of the junction left unmatched. The CDR3 runs to 15 residues. Germline V gene data show CDR1 as MNHNY and CDR2 as SVGAGI (reference sequence). CDR3 residues: CASTLKSGGPYEQYF. In DNA form, the CDR3 reads TGTGCCAGCACCCTAAAAAGCGGGGGACCCTACGAGCAGTACTTC.

Sample share makes this clonotype medium-sized. The V gene is TRBV20-1, the J gene TRBJ2-5; TRBD1 agrees at 8 bases. CDR1 is DFQATT and CDR2 is SNEGSKA in the germline V gene (reference sequence). CDR3 size: 15 residues. The J segment lost 3 bases and the V segment lost 6 bases, leaving 12 bases of the junction unmatched. CDR3 coding DNA: TGCAGTGCAATTCCAGGGGGCAAAAGGAAAGAGACCCAGTACTTC. This gives the protein CSAIPGGKRKETQYF.

This clonotype was detected a few times. The CDR3 DNA follows: TGTGCCAGCAGCCGTCAGGGCGAGCAGTACTTC. It translates to CASSRQGEQYF. The V call is TRBV7-8, the J call TRBJ2-7, with D maybe TRBD1 (5 bases). This CDR3 has 11 residues. Germline V CDR1 and CDR2: SGHVS, FQNEAQ. Between the trimmed V and J ends, which lost 5 bases and 6 bases, there was a span of 8 bases.

Written as DNA, the CDR3 is TGTGCCAGCAGCTTAGAAGGGCGCCGAAAGAACACTGAAGCTTTCTTT. This sequence encodes CASSLEGRRKNTEAFF. The rearrangement links TRBV7-2 to TRBJ1-1; D call uncertain. Germline CDR1 is SGHTA and CDR2 is FQGNSA. The CDR3 runs to 16 residues. Trimming shortened V by 1 base and J by 1 base, and 13 bases separated the two germline ends.

This clonotype showed up just a few times. The rearrangement links TRBV9 to TRBJ1-3, with D unresolved. The ends were cut back, 3 bases at V and 0 bases at J, with 10 bases in the middle. The germline gives CDR1 SGDLS, CDR2 YYNGEE. CDR3 size: 15 residues. In DNA, the CDR3 is TGTGCCAGCAGCGCCCGGGCCCTCTCTGGAAACACCATATATTTT. The encoded protein is CASSARALSGNTIYF.

By sample share, this clonotype is medium-sized (0.01 to 0.1%). V is TRBV5-1 and J is TRBJ2-7; D might be TRBD1 (6 bases). The CDR3 sequence is 15 residues long. Germline V CDR1 and CDR2: SGHRS, YFSETQ. V was shortened by 4 bases and J by 4 bases, with 18 bases between the two germline ends. Written as DNA, the CDR3 is TGCGCCAGCAGCCCCAAGATGGGGGCTTCGTACGAGCAGTACTTC. Its protein is CASSPKMGASYEQYF. The complete variable domain, with remaining parts taken from reference TRBV5-1 and TRBJ2-7, reads KAGVTQTPRYLIKTRGQQVTLSCSPISGHRSVSWYQQTPGQGLQFLFEYFSETQRNKGNFPGRFSGRQFSNSRSEMNVSTLELGDSALYLCASSPKMGASYEQYFGPGTRLTVT.

In its sample, this clonotype is medium-sized (0.01 to 0.1%). Written as DNA, the CDR3 is TGTGCCAGCGCCACCGCCGGGGCGTGGACAGATACGCAGTATTTT. Its protein product is CASATAGAWTDTQYF. The chain combines TRBV7-2 with TRBJ2-3; either TRBD1 or TRBD2 may supply D (5 bases each). The CDR3 contains 15 residues. CDR1 is SGHTA and CDR2 is FQGNSA in the germline V gene. V lost 8 bases and J 3 bases, leaving 18 bases between the germline ends.

This clonotype is termed medium-sized. J is TRBJ2-3 and V is TRBV19; 7 positions agree with TRBD2. Germline values: CDR1 LNHDA, CDR2 SQIVND (reference sequence). J was trimmed by 1 base and V by 4 bases; bases with no gene match: 11. The CDR3 is made up of 17 amino acids. CDR3 in DNA: TGTGCCAGTAGTAGCCAGGGCGGCGGGGGACGCACAGATACGCAGTATTTT. It yields the protein CASSSQGGGGRTDTQYF. The complete variable domain, with remaining parts taken from reference TRBV19 and TRBJ2-3, reads DGGITQSPKYLFRKEGQNVTLSCEQNLNHDAMYWYRQDPGQGLRLIYYSQIVNDFQKGDIAEGYSVSREKKESFPLTVTSAQKNPTAFYLCASSSQGGGGRTDTQYFGPGTRLTVL.

This clonotype is classed as large. The chain has TRBV20-1 and TRBJ1-2, with a tentative D call TRBD1 (6 bases). The V end was cut by 0 bases, the J end by 0 bases, with 14 bases between. Germline loops: CDR1 DFQATT, CDR2 SNEGSKA (reference sequence). The CDR3 extends over 16 amino acids. CDR3 coding DNA: TGCAGTGCTAGAGATCATACAGGGAGAACTAACTATGGCTACACCTTC. Its translation is CSARDHTGRTNYGYTF.

By frequency in the sample, this clonotype is medium-sized. For the CDR3, the DNA is TGCAGCGGGGGGTCTGGGACAGCCACCGGGGAGCTGTTTTTT. Translated, it gives CSGGSGTATGELFF. The gene calls are TRBV29-1 and TRBJ2-2, with 7 bases aligning to TRBD1. Germline CDR1 is SQVTM and CDR2 is ANQGSEA. Trimming took 7 bases from V and 4 from J; bases not matched to a gene: 9. This CDR3 contains 14 residues.

By share, this clonotype ranks as medium-sized. The rearrangement uses TRBV7-9 and TRBJ1-2, with D perhaps TRBD1 (5 bases). With 7 bases removed from V and 1 base from J, the gap between germline ends came to 10 bases. Germline V gene sequence: CDR1 SEHNR, CDR2 FQNEAQ (reference sequence). The CDR3 length is 13 residues. The CDR3 protein is CASKTARNYGYTF. The CDR3 nucleotides read TGTGCCAGCAAGACAGCGCGTAACTATGGCTACACCTTC.

The chain uses TRBV5-1 and TRBJ2-5, with D possibly matching TRBD2 (5 bases). CDR3 size: 16 residues. Germline CDR1 SGHRS, CDR2 YFSETQ. Trimming stripped 1 base from V and 1 base from J, with 14 bases between. CDR3 sequence reads: CASSLFVTGSQETQYF. CDR3 nucleotide sequence: TGCGCCAGCAGCTTGTTTGTGACGGGAAGCCAAGAGACCCAGTACTTC.

By frequency in the sample, this clonotype is medium-sized. CDR3 region: CASSLAWGLAGGDNEQFF. The CDR3 DNA sequence: TGCGCCAGCAGCTTGGCATGGGGACTAGCGGGAGGGGACAATGAGCAGTTCTTC. This sequence joins TRBV5-1 and TRBJ2-1; 16 nucleotides agree with TRBD2. The CDR3 is 18 residues long. Germline CDR1 is SGHRS and CDR2 is YFSETQ. V was clipped by 0 bases and J by 5 bases; unmatched bases: 5.

The CDR3 sequence: CASSQEWMAGEETQYF. The CDR3 DNA is TGTGCCAGCAGCCAAGAGTGGATGGCGGGAGAAGAGACCCAGTACTTC. The chain recombines TRBV4-2 with TRBJ2-5; 7 bases are a match to TRBD2. Germline V gene sequence: CDR1 LGHNA, CDR2 YNFKEQ. The V and J ends lost 0 bases and 3 bases, in that order; junction bases with no gene match: 7. The CDR3 loop spans 16 amino acids.

V and J are TRBV7-2 and TRBJ2-1, with 8 bases that match TRBD2. The CDR3 is made up of 15 amino acids. The V gene's germline CDR1 is SGHTA and CDR2 FQGNSA. V shed 3 bases and J 4 bases; nucleotides not matched to a gene: 5. This chain's CDR3 is CASSLSGGIYNEQFF. The CDR3 DNA reads as TGTGCCAGCAGCTTGTCGGGGGGGATTTACAATGAGCAGTTCTTC.

This clonotype is labeled as medium-sized. The chain carries TRBV6-5 and TRBJ1-5, with D perhaps matching TRBD1 (6 bases). The CDR3 totals 14 residues. Trimming took 5 bases from V and 6 from J, leaving 14 bases between them. CDR1 is MNHEY, CDR2 SVGAGI, per germline. CDR3 coding DNA: TGTGCCAGCAGTGAGGCTGGAGGGGGTCAGCCCCAGCATTTT. Translation gives CASSEAGGGQPQHF.